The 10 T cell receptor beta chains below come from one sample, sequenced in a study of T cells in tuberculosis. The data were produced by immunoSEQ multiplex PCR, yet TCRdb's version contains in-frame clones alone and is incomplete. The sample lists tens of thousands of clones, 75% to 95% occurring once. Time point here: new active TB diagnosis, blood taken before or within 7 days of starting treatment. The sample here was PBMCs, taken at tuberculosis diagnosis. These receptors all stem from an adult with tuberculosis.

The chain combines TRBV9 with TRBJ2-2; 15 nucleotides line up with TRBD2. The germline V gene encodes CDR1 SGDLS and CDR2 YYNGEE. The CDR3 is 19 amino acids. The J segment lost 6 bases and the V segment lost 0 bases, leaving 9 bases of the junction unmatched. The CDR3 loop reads CASSVGGLAGGPSPGELFF. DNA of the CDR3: TGTGCCAGCAGCGTAGGAGGACTAGCGGGGGGGCCGTCTCCCGGGGAGCTGTTTTTT.

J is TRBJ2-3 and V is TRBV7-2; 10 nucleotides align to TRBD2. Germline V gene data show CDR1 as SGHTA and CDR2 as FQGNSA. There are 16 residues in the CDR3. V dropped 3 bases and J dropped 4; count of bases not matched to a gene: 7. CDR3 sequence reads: CASSFDSGGLADTQYF. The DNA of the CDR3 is TGTGCCAGCAGCTTCGATAGCGGGGGGTTAGCAGATACGCAGTATTTT.

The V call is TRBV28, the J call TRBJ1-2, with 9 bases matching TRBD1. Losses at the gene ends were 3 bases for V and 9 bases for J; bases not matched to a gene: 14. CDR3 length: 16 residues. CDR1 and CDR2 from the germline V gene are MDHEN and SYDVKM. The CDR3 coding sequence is TGTGCCAGCAGTTTGGGGGGAACAGGGGGCGGAGGTCGCTACACCTTC. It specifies CASSLGGTGGGGRYTF.

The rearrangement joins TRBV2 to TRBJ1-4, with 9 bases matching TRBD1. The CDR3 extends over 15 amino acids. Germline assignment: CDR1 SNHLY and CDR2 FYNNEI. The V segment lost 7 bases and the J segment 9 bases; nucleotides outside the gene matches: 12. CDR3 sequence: CASTLMGQGVQKLFF. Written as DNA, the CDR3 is TGTGCCAGCACGCTTATGGGACAGGGCGTTCAAAAACTGTTTTTT. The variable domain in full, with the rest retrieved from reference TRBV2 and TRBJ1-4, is EPEVTQTPSHQVTQMGQEVILRCVPISNHLYFYWYRQILGQKVEFLVSFYNNEISEKSEIFDDQFSVERPDGSNFTLKIRSTKLEDSAMYFCASTLMGQGVQKLFFGSGTQLSVL.

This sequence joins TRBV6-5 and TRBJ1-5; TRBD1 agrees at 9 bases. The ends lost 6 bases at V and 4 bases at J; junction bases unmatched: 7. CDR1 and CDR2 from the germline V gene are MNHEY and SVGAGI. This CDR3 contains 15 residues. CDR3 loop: CASSRDRGSNQPQHF. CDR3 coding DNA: TGTGCCAGCAGCAGAGACAGGGGGTCTAATCAGCCCCAGCATTTT.

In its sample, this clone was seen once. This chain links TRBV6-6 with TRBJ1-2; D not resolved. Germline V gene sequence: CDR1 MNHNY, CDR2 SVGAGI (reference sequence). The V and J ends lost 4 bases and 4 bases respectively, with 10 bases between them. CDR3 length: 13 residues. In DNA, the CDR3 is TGTGCCAGCAGTTCCTTGGAGGTCTATGGCTACACCTTC. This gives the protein CASSSLEVYGYTF.

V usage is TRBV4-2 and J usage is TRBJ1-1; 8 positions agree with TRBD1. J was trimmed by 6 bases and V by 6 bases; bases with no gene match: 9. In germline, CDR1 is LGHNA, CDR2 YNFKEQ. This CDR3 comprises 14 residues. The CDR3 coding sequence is TGTGCCAGCAGTCTCCCGGACAGGGTTGCTGAAGCTTTCTTT. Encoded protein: CASSLPDRVAEAFF.

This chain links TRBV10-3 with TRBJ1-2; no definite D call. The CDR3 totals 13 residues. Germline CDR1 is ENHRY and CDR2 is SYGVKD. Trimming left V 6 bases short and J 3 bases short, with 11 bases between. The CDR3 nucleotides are TGTGCCATCAGCTCGGGAGAGGACTATGGCTACACCTTC. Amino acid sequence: CAISSGEDYGYTF.

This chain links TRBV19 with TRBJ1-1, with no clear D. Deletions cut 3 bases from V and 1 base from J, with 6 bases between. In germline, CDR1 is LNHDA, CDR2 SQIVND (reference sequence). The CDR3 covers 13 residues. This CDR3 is CASSMRGNTEAFF. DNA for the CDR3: TGTGCCAGTAGTATGAGAGGGAACACTGAAGCTTTCTTT.

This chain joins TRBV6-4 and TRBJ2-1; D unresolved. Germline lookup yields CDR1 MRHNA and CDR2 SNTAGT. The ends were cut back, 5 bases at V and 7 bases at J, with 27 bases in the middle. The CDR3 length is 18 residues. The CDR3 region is CASSIYFGPRLFPNEQFF. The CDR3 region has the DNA TGTGCCAGCAGTATCTATTTTGGTCCCAGGCTCTTCCCAAATGAGCAGTTCTTC.